The clone carrying this T cell receptor (beta chain) has a count of ten or more. As yet, its antigen is unknown. MiXCR, applied by TCRdb to the reads, yields one record per CDR3 protein. This table holds about 490,000 distinct CDR3 sequences, approximately 11% found once. This sample is drawn from a study of T cell repertoires in cytomegalovirus infection. Findings and limits, study-wide: CMV-specific HLA-C-restricted TCR beta clonotypes dominated the ex vivo response.

The TCR was taken from a human donor in good health (CMV status not recorded). Some clones in this sample may be carry-over from other donors' samples. The specimen was PBMCs.

This CDR3 is CASSELGSPGGYTF. In DNA, the CDR3 is TGTGCCAGCAGTGAACTCGGCAGCCCAGGCGGCTACACCTTC. V gene TRBV6-1 combines with J gene TRBJ1-2; no firm D call. Germline-derived CDR1 and CDR2 are MNHNS and SASEGT. This CDR3 is built from 14 residues. Trimming took 2 bases from V and 8 from J, leaving 15 bases between them.